The entry below gives a single T cell receptor beta chain sequence along with its context. The target of this receptor is not known. Base qualities are not at hand, and no much larger clone is one base apart. This record belongs to a study of blood T cells in healthy people across ages (dated by TCRdb to between 2015 and 2017). In the study overall: In model experiments, template switching captured about one uniquely barcoded TCR beta cDNA molecule for every two T cells. To avoid experimental bias, donors of different ages were distributed randomly across sequencing lanes. The study measured age-related changes in TCR beta repertoire diversity using deep sequencing normalized with unique cDNA molecular identifiers. Using the same blood draw, the study looked at two additional independent replicas of 1 million unique cDNA reads for two donors, one aged 18 to 30 and the other aged 80 or older. Four age groups were formed from the donors: young (average approximately 17 years), middle-aged (just under 40), aged (roughly 58) and long-lived (around 82).

The V end loses 3 bases and the J end loses 0 bases, and a stretch of 9 bases separates them. The CDR3 sequence holds 14 residues, the cysteine and phenylalanine included. The CDR3 DNA has 42 bases and is translated from base 1. Via the germline V gene (reference sequence), CDR1 is MNHEY and CDR2 SMNVEV. Library preparation employed 5' RACE. Sequencing used an Illumina HiSeq 2500. A second PCR of about 6 to 11 cycles was performed with a sample-barcoded 5' primer and a J-beta primer mix. Each TCR beta cDNA molecule received a unique molecular identifier from a template-switch 5' adaptor carrying 12 random nucleotides. At least 2.5 million CDR3-containing paired-end reads were obtained from each sample. All of the RNA was converted into first-strand cDNA using the Mint cDNA synthesis kit, with a TRBC-specific oligonucleotide serving as the primer. All cDNA was treated with uracil-DNA glycosylase and then went through a first 18-cycle PCR with the universal primers M1SS and BC2_uni_R. The published analysis was carried out like this. Normalization of each sample was performed by random selection of 1 million high-quality reads, each carrying a distinct molecular identifier. Instead of being binned into consensus sequences, reads with shared molecular identifiers were discarded. MiTCR, set to a Q25 quality threshold and the strictest error-elimination algorithm, was used for CDR3 identification, clonotype clustering and error correction. Lower-bound total TCR beta diversity was estimated with a nonparametric unseen species model using Euler transformation. The public reads were reprocessed in TCRdb via fastp at Q25 and MiXCR, keeping in-frame beta chains. CDR3 protein duplicates are merged, each entry listing the most common genes and DNA. What appears here as the V and J calls and clone size reflects TCRdb's work, not the paper's. Within this sample are more than 500,000 distinct CDR3 sequences, with 25% to 30% of them counted one time only. The top ten hold around 20% of the sample.

What the authors observed across the whole study: The long-lived group showed more naive CD4+ T cells, fewer expanded clones and increased TCR diversity than the aged group, suggesting age selection. Estimates of total diversity from one million sequenced T cells were regarded as lower bounds and underestimates. Bulk unsorted PBMC profiling prevented conclusive comparison of naive and antigen-experienced compartments. A strong correlation was found between observed TCR beta diversity and the percentage of naive T cells measured by flow cytometry. Because donor CMV infection status was unknown, age-related changes in expanded clonotypes were potentially confounded. As age increased, observed TCR beta diversity per million T cells dropped in a roughly linear way, and a significant reduction was already evident by age 40.

Systemically healthy Caucasian individuals from Russia, 35 to 40 in total and aged roughly 6 to 100 years, were included as donors. Ten milliliters of peripheral blood were drawn from each donor into EDTA-treated Vacutainer tubes. Ficoll-Paque density-gradient centrifugation was used to isolate PBMCs, with at least 7 million obtained per sample. Trizol reagent was used to extract total RNA from PBMCs, with at least 6 micrograms per sample. The percentages of naive CD45RAhigh/CD27high T cells were determined by flow cytometry on a PBMC aliquot from every donor. The clonotype originates from a woman in her seventies in good health. Recombination linked TRBV27 to TRBJ2-7, with the D gene uncertain. Sequencing was performed on blood. The DNA reads as follows: TGTGCCAGCAGTTTGAAACGCAGCTCCTACGAGCAGTACTTC. Its coded protein is CASSLKRSSYEQYF.